The 8 T cell receptor beta chains in this list originate from one sample, sequenced in a study of T-cell reconstitution after alpha-beta-depleted transplantation in children (dated by TCRdb to the mid-2010s). Library preparation was by PCR. Sequenced using an Illumina HiSeq 2500. To normalize quantification of the TCRbeta repertoire, the TCR libraries were built with molecular barcoding that relied on unique molecular identifiers. TCRdb handled the public reads itself, with Q25 trimming in fastp and clone calling in MiXCR, and kept productive beta chains. Each CDR3 protein appears once, grouped with its most common genes and DNA. This sample lists approximately 980,000 distinct CDR3 sequences; under 30% were detected once. In total, the top ten clones hold about 28% of the sample. The meaning of the sample's treatment or condition label: allogeneic hematopoietic cell transplantation with graft depleted of TCRalphabeta T cells and CD19 B cells.

This material consisted of PBMCs, mostly from graft donor cells, taken 360 days after TCRalphabeta/CD19-depleted stem cell transplant. The receptors derive from a boy in the first two years of life who had a stem cell transplant for SCID, so the T cells may come from the graft donor.

V usage is TRBV6-1 and J usage is TRBJ2-7, with 9 bases aligning to TRBD1. Germline trimming cut 5 bases from V and 2 bases from J; bases unmatched to any gene: 7. The CDR3 contains 15 residues. The germline V gene encodes CDR1 MNHNS and CDR2 SASEGT. CDR3 sequence (DNA): TGTGCCAGCAGTAAAACGGGACAGGGTGCCTACGAGCAGTACTTC. This encodes CASSKTGQGAYEQYF.

The chain has TRBV12-3 or TRBV12-4 and TRBJ2-3, with 10 bases lining up with TRBD2. J gave up 2 bases and V 6 bases, and 11 bases lay outside the gene matches. The CDR3 contains 17 residues. The CDR3 sequence is CASRKAGGQSPTDTQYF. CDR3 DNA: TGTGCCAGCAGAAAAGCGGGGGGGCAGTCTCCCACAGATACGCAGTATTTT.

The rearrangement links TRBV5-1 to TRBJ2-3; TRBD2 agrees at 11 bases. CDR1 and CDR2 from the germline V gene are SGHRS and YFSETQ. The CDR3 loop spans 17 amino acids. Trimming took 4 bases from V and 1 from J; bases not matched to a gene: 8. CDR3 sequence reads: CASSTSGGRYRTDTQYF. The CDR3 DNA reads as TGCGCCAGCAGCACTAGCGGGGGCCGCTACCGCACAGATACGCAGTATTTT. The whole variable domain, filled in from reference TRBV5-1 and TRBJ2-3, reads KAGVTQTPRYLIKTRGQQVTLSCSPISGHRSVSWYQQTPGQGLQFLFEYFSETQRNKGNFPGRFSGRQFSNSRSEMNVSTLELGDSALYLCASSTSGGRYRTDTQYFGPGTRLTVL.

The chain couples TRBV4-3 to TRBJ2-5; D is unresolved. The CDR3 is made up of 14 amino acids. Trimming stripped 0 bases from V and 2 bases from J, with 7 bases between. Germline lookup yields CDR1 LGHNA and CDR2 YSLEER. CDR3 amino acids: CASSQELAQETQYF. Written as DNA, the CDR3 is TGCGCCAGCAGCCAAGAATTGGCGCAAGAGACCCAGTACTTC.

This clonotype has just a few counts. This chain uses TRBV25-1 with TRBJ2-1, with TRBD1 matching over 9 bases. CDR3 length: 15 residues. Losses at the gene ends were 4 bases for V and 4 bases for J; bases not matched to a gene: 5. CDR1 MGHDK and CDR2 SYGVNS come from the germline V gene. The CDR3 is CASSGRDRVYNEQFF. DNA of the CDR3: TGTGCCAGCAGTGGCCGGGACAGGGTGTACAATGAGCAGTTCTTC.

V usage is TRBV7-9 and J usage is TRBJ1-2; tentatively, D is TRBD1 (5 bases). From germline, CDR1 is SEHNR and CDR2 FQNEAQ (reference sequence). CDR3 length: 15 amino acids. V lost 5 bases and J lost 1, with 14 bases in between. CDR3 sequence (DNA): TGTGCCAGCAGCGGTGACAGTACCCTTAACTATGGCTACACCTTC. It encodes CASSGDSTLNYGYTF. Supplemented by reference TRBV7-9 and TRBJ1-2, the full variable domain reads DTGVSQNPRHKITKRGQNVTFRCDPISEHNRLYWYRQTLGQGPEFLTYFQNEAQLEKSRLLSDRFSAERPKGSFSTLEIQRTEQGDSAMYLCASSGDSTLNYGYTFGSGTRLTVV.

The table lists this clonotype with a few counts. CDR3 region: CASSFRDSRLLYNEQFF. In DNA, the CDR3 is TGCGCCAGCAGCTTTCGGGACAGCAGGCTGCTCTACAATGAGCAGTTCTTC. The J gene is TRBJ2-1, the V gene TRBV5-1, with TRBD1 matching over 7 bases. Germline lookup yields CDR1 SGHRS and CDR2 YFSETQ. There are 17 residues in the CDR3. With 2 bases clipped from V and 3 bases from J, the junction kept 11 bases outside the gene matches.

The V gene is TRBV21-1, the J gene TRBJ2-7. TRBV21-1 is annotated as a pseudogene. This CDR3 is built from 14 residues. CDR3 DNA: TGTGCCAGCAGCAAAAATAGCCGCTACTACGAGCAGTACTTC. Translating it yields CASSKNSRYYEQYF.